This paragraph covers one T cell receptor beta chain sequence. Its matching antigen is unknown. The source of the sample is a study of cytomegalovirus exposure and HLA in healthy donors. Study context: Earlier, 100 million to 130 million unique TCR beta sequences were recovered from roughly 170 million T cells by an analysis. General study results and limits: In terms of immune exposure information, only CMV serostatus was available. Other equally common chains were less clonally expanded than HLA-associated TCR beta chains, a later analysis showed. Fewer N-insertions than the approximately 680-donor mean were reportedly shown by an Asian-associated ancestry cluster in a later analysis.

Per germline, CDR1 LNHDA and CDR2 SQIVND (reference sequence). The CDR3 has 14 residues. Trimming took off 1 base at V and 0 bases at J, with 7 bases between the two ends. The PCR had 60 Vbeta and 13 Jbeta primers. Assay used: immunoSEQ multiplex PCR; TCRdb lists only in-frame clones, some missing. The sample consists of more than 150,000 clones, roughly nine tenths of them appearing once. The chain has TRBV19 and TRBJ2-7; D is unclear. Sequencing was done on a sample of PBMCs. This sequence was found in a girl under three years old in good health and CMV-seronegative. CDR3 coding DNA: TGTGCCAGTAGTATAGTTCCGGGCTCCTACGAGCAGTACTTC. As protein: CASSIVPGSYEQYF. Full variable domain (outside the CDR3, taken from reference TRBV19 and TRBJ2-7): DGGITQSPKYLFRKEGQNVTLSCEQNLNHDAMYWYRQDPGQGLRLIYYSQIVNDFQKGDIAEGYSVSREKKESFPLTVTSAQKNPTAFYLCASSIVPGSYEQYFGPGTRLTVT.